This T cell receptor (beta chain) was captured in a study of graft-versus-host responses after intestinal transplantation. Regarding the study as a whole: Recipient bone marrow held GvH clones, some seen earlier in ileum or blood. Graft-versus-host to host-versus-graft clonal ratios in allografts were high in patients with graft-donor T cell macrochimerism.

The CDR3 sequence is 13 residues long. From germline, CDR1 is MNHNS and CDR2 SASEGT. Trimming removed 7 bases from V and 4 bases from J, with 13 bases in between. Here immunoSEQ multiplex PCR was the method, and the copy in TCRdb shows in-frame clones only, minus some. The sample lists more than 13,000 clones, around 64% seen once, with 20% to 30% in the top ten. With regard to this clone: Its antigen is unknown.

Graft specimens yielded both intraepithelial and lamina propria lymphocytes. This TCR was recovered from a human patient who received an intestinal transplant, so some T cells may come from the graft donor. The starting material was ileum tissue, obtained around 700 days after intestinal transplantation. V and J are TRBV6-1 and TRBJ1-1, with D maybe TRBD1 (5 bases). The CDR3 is CASTQNQGTEAFF. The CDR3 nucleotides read TGTGCCAGCACTCAAAACCAGGGCACTGAAGCTTTCTTT.